This is a list of T cell receptor beta chains from one sample in a study of cytomegalovirus exposure and HLA in healthy donors. The assay was immunoSEQ multiplex PCR, and TCRdb's table has in-frame clones only and misses some. The sample table includes roughly 31,000 clones. The sample taken for sequencing was PBMCs. The receptor source for this set is a man aged 25-40 years in good health and CMV-seronegative. The CDR3 runs from the conserved cysteine through the conserved F or W. D genes are given only for firm matches. Expanded clones get a size class; other rows say once, few or many, or leave the size out.

D,size,V,J,CDR3,DNA
TRBD1,-,TRBV2,TRBJ1-3,CASSPGGAGGNTIYF,TGTGCCAGCAGTCCAGGGGGCGCAGGGGGAAACACCATATATTTT
-,-,TRBV25-1,TRBJ2-7,CASSESGFTEQYF,TGTGCCAGCAGTGAATCGGGTTTCACCGAGCAGTACTTC
TRBD1,-,TRBV18,TRBJ2-7,CASSEDRGTYEQYF,TGTGCCAGCTCAGAGGACAGGGGTACGTACGAGCAGTACTTC
-,-,TRBV28,TRBJ2-1,CASSLWLEPWGDEQFF,TGTGCCAGCAGTTTATGGCTAGAACCGTGGGGGGACGAGCAGTTCTTC
-,medium-sized,TRBV10-3,TRBJ2-7,CAISDQGYEQYF,TGTGCCATCAGTGACCAGGGTTACGAGCAGTACTTC
TRBD2,-,TRBV7-2,TRBJ2-5,CASSLGGLAGVGTQYF,TGTGCCAGCAGCTTAGGAGGGTTGGCGGGAGTGGGGACCCAGTACTTC
TRBD2,-,TRBV19,TRBJ2-1,CASKPAGLGWNEQFF,TGTGCCAGTAAACCCGCCGGACTAGGCTGGAATGAGCAGTTCTTC
TRBD2,-,TRBV7-8,TRBJ2-7,CASSLAGGTTGSYEQYF,TGTGCCAGCAGCTTAGCGGGTGGGACTACCGGATCCTACGAGCAGTACTTC
-,-,TRBV11-2,TRBJ1-4,CASSLSRREKLFF,TGTGCCAGCAGCTTAAGTCGCAGGGAAAAACTGTTTTTT
TRBD1,-,TRBV28,TRBJ2-7,CASSNGGQASYEQYF,TGTGCCAGCAGTAATGGGGGACAGGCCTCCTACGAGCAGTACTTC
TRBD1,-,TRBV30,TRBJ1-6,CAWKRTPGQQNSPLHF,TGTGCCTGGAAACGAACTCCGGGACAGCAGAATTCACCCCTCCACTTT
TRBD2,-,TRBV11-2,TRBJ2-2,CASSPGLAGPTGELFF,TGTGCCAGCAGCCCGGGACTAGCGGGACCCACCGGGGAGCTGTTTTTT
-,-,TRBV7-9,TRBJ2-7,CASSLRGLGQGSTYEQYF,TGTGCCAGCAGCTTAAGGGGGTTGGGGCAGGGTAGCACCTACGAGCAGTACTTC
-,-,TRBV7-8,TRBJ2-1,CASTLDSYNEQFF,TGTGCCAGCACCCTGGACAGTTACAATGAGCAGTTCTTC
-,-,TRBV7-6,TRBJ2-7,CASSLDPQGTYEQYF,TGTGCCAGCAGCTTAGATCCCCAGGGTACCTACGAGCAGTACTTC
TRBD1,-,TRBV19,TRBJ2-1,CASSLNRGHSDNEQFF,TGTGCCAGTAGTTTGAACAGGGGCCACTCCGACAATGAGCAGTTCTTC
-,-,TRBV13,TRBJ1-3,CASSRTGPGNTIYF,TGTGCCAGCAGTCGCACAGGGCCTGGAAACACCATATATTTT
-,-,TRBV7-2,TRBJ2-5,CASSLGRRVGETQYF,TGTGCCAGCAGCTTAGGAAGGAGGGTGGGGGAGACCCAGTACTTC
-,-,TRBV28,TRBJ1-2,CASSLSDYGYTF,TGTGCCAGCAGTTTATCAGACTATGGCTACACCTTC
-,-,TRBV20-1,TRBJ2-1,CSARDQYEQFF,TGCAGTGCTAGAGACCAATATGAGCAGTTCTTC
-,-,TRBV19,TRBJ2-3,CASSRTGITDTQYF,TGTGCCAGTAGTAGGACGGGAATCACAGATACGCAGTATTTT
TRBD1,-,TRBV25-1,TRBJ2-5,CASRPWDRDLGETQYF,TGTGCCAGCAGGCCTTGGGACAGGGATCTTGGAGAGACCCAGTACTTC
TRBD1,-,TRBV5-6,TRBJ2-7,CASSHLGQNQYF,TGTGCCAGCTCTCATCTGGGACAGAATCAGTACTTC
TRBD2,-,TRBV9,TRBJ2-1,CASSVVGTRVNEQFF,TGTGCCAGCAGCGTAGTTGGGACTAGGGTTAATGAGCAGTTCTTC
TRBD1,-,TRBV14,TRBJ2-7,CASSQGTGRTYEQYF,TGTGCCAGCAGCCAAGGGACAGGTAGGACCTACGAGCAGTACTTC
-,-,TRBV29-1,TRBJ2-1,CSVEDLTNRVQVYNEQFF,TGCAGCGTTGAAGACCTAACGAACAGGGTGCAGGTTTACAATGAGCAGTTCTTC
-,-,TRBV28,TRBJ1-4,CASSSGFREKLFF,TGTGCCAGCAGTTCTGGGTTCAGGGAAAAACTGTTTTTT
TRBD1,-,TRBV6-1,TRBJ2-7,CASSAYGTGVYEQYF,TGTGCCAGCAGTGCTTACGGGACAGGGGTTTACGAGCAGTACTTC
-,-,TRBV7-9,TRBJ2-7,CASSAALPTLRGEQYF,TGTGCCAGCAGCGCCGCCCTCCCAACCCTTCGGGGCGAGCAGTACTTC
-,-,TRBV19,TRBJ2-7,CASSISYEVTYEQYF,TGTGCCAGTAGTATCTCTTATGAGGTGACCTACGAGCAGTACTTC
TRBD1,-,TRBV5-4,TRBJ1-1,CASTTIDRETEAFF,TGTGCCAGCACAACAATCGACAGGGAAACTGAAGCTTTCTTT
-,-,TRBV7-8,TRBJ2-7,CASSPSSGVAYEQYF,TGTGCCAGCAGCCCCTCCTCGGGGGTCGCCTACGAGCAGTACTTC
TRBD1,-,TRBV19,TRBJ2-2,CASTDRAPGELFF,TGTGCCAGTACTGACAGGGCACCCGGGGAGCTGTTTTTT
-,-,TRBV18,TRBJ2-7,CASSVTSSYEQYF,TGTGCCAGCTCAGTGACTAGCTCCTACGAGCAGTACTTC
TRBD2,-,TRBV30,TRBJ2-3,CAWSVGGVADTQYF,TGTGCCTGGTCTGTCGGGGGGGTAGCAGATACGCAGTATTTT
TRBD1,-,TRBV2,TRBJ1-6,CASSVRQGTNSPLHF,TGTGCCAGCAGTGTAAGACAGGGAACTAATTCACCCCTCCACTTT
TRBD2,-,TRBV19,TRBJ2-1,CATTSGLGRNEQFF,TGTGCCACAACTAGCGGCCTCGGGCGCAATGAGCAGTTCTTC
TRBD1,-,TRBV9,TRBJ1-3,CASSLDRGAGNTIYF,TGTGCCAGCAGCCTCGACAGGGGAGCTGGAAACACCATATATTTT
TRBD2,-,TRBV6-4,TRBJ2-3,CATRLAGGHTDTQYF,TGTGCCACACGACTAGCGGGGGGGCACACAGATACGCAGTATTTT